The clone carrying this T cell receptor (beta chain) was found many times. CDR3 size: 14 residues. V shed 3 bases and J shed 5 bases, with 13 bases lying between them. The entry originates in a study of identical twins. A single record per CDR3 protein comes from TCRdb applying MiXCR to the 5' RACE reads. Of hundreds of thousands of distinct CDR3 sequences listed, more than 9% are singletons. These data also featured in a second study, about yellow fever vaccine responses in identical twins.

The sequencing input was PBMCs. This receptor was taken from a woman younger than 30 in good health. The rearrangement links TRBV12-3 or TRBV12-4 to TRBJ2-5, with D perhaps given as TRBD1 or TRBD2 (6 bases each). CDR3 sequence (DNA): TGTGCCAGCAGTTTTGGTACAGGGAGGGAGACCCAGTACTTC. It translates to CASSFGTGRETQYF.